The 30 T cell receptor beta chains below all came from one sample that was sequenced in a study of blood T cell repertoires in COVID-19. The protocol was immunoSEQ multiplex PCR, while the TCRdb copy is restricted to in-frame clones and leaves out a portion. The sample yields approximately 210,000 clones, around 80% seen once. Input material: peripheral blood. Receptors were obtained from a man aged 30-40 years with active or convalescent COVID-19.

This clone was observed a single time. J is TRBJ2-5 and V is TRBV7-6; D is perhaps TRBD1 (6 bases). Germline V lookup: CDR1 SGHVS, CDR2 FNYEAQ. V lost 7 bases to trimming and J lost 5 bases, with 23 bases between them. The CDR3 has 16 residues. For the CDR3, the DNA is TGTGCCAGCACCCTAGGGTTCTCCCGGACAGACGAGACCCAGTACTTC. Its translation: CASTLGFSRTDETQYF.

In DNA form, the CDR3 reads TGTGCCAGCAGTTCCCAGGGCGGAGGCAATCAGCCCCAGCATTTT. Translation: CASSSQGGGNQPQHF. V gene TRBV6-5 combines with J gene TRBJ1-5, with D possibly being TRBD1 (5 bases). Germline CDR1 and CDR2: MNHEY and SVGAGI. Trimming pared 4 bases from V and 2 bases from J, leaving 12 bases between. This CDR3 comprises 15 residues.

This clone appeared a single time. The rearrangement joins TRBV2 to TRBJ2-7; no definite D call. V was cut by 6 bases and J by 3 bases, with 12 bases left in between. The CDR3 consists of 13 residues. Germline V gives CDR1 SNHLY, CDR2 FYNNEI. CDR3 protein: CASSAWPLYEQYF. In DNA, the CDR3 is TGTGCCAGCAGCGCCTGGCCCCTCTACGAGCAGTACTTC. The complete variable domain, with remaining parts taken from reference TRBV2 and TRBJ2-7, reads EPEVTQTPSHQVTQMGQEVILRCVPISNHLYFYWYRQILGQKVEFLVSFYNNEISEKSEIFDDQFSVERPDGSNFTLKIRSTKLEDSAMYFCASSAWPLYEQYFGPGTRLTVT.

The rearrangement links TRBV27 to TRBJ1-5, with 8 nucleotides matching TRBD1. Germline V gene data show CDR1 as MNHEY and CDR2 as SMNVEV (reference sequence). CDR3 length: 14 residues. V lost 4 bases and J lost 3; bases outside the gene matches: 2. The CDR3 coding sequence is TGTGCCAGCAGTTGGGACAGGAACAATCAGCCCCAGCATTTT. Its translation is CASSWDRNNQPQHF.

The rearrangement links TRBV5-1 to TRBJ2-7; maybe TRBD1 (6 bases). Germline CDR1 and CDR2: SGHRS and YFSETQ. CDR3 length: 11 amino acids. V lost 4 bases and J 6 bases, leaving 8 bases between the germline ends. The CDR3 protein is CASSPGVEQYF. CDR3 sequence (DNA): TGCGCCAGCAGCCCAGGGGTCGAGCAGTACTTC. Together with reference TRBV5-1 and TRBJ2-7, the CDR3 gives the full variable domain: KAGVTQTPRYLIKTRGQQVTLSCSPISGHRSVSWYQQTPGQGLQFLFEYFSETQRNKGNFPGRFSGRQFSNSRSEMNVSTLELGDSALYLCASSPGVEQYFGPGTRLTVT.

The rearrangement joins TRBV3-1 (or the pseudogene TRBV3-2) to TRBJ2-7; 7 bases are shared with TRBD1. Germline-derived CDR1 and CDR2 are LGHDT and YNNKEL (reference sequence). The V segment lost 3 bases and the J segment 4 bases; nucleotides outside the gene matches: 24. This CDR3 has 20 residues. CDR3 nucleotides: TGTGCCAGCAGCCAGCAACGGATGAAGGGGGCGCCCCACATTTTATACGAGCAGTACTTC. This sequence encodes CASSQQRMKGAPHILYEQYF.

CDR3 DNA: TGTGCCAGCAGCTATCCGGGGAACACCATATATTTT. Translation gives CASSYPGNTIYF. The rearrangement links TRBV5-6 to TRBJ1-3; D gene unclear. Trimming stripped 3 bases from V and 7 bases from J, with 8 bases between. The germline CDR1 and CDR2 sequences are SGHDT and YYEEEE. The CDR3 has 12 amino acids.

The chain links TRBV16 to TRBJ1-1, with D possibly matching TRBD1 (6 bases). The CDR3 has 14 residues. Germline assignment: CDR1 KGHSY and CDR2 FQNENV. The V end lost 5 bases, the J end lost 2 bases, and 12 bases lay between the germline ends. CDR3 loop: CASSEWTVNTEAFF. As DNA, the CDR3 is TGTGCCAGCAGCGAGTGGACAGTCAACACTGAAGCTTTCTTT. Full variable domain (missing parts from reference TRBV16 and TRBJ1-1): GEEVAQTPKHLVRGEGQKAKLYCAPIKGHSYVFWYQQVLKNEFKFLISFQNENVFDETGMPKERFSAKCLPNSPCSLEIQATKLEDSAVYFCASSEWTVNTEAFFGQGTRLTVV.

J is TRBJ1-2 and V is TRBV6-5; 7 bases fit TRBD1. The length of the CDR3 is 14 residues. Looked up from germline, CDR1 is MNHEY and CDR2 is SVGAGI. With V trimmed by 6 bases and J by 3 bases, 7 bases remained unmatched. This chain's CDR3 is CASRQGNRDYGYTF. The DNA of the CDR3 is TGTGCCAGCAGACAGGGGAATCGCGACTATGGCTACACCTTC.

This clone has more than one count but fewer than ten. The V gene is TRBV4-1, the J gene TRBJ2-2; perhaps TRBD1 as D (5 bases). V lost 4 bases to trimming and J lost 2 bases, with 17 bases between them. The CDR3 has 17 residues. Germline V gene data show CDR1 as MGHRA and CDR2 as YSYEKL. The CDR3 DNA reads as TGCGCCAGCAGCCCCTATGTGACAGACCCAAACACCGGGGAGCTGTTTTTT. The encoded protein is CASSPYVTDPNTGELFF.

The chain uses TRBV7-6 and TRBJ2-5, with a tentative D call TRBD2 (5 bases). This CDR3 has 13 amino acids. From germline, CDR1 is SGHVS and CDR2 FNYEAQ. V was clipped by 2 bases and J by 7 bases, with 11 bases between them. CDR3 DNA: TGTGCCAGCAGCTTACGGCTAGCCGGGACCCAGTACTTC. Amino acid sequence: CASSLRLAGTQYF.

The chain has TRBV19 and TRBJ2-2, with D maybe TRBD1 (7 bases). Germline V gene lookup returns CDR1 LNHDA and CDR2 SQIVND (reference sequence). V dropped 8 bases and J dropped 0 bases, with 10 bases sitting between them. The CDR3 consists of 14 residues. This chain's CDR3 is CASGGTANTGELFF. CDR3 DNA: TGTGCCAGTGGGGGGACAGCGAACACCGGGGAGCTGTTTTTT.

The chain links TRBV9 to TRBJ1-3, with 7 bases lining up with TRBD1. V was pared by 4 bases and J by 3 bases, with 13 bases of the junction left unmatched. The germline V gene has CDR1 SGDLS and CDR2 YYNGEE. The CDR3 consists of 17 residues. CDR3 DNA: TGTGCCAGCAGCCCTCAAAGGGGGGACAGATTTGGAAACACCATATATTTT. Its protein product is CASSPQRGDRFGNTIYF.

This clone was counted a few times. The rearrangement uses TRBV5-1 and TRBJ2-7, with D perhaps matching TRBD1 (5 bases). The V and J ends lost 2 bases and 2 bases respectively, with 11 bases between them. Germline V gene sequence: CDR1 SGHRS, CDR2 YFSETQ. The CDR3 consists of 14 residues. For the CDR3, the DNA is TGCGCCAGCAGCTTCAGGGCCACCACCTACGAGCAGTACTTC. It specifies CASSFRATTYEQYF. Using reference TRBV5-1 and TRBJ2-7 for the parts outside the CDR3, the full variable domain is KAGVTQTPRYLIKTRGQQVTLSCSPISGHRSVSWYQQTPGQGLQFLFEYFSETQRNKGNFPGRFSGRQFSNSRSEMNVSTLELGDSALYLCASSFRATTYEQYFGPGTRLTVT.

Written as DNA, the CDR3 is TGTGCCAGCAGCCCAGTCCCGGGACAGGGGAGGGTTCGCGAGCAGTACTTC. Protein: CASSPVPGQGRVREQYF. The chain joins TRBV5-5 to TRBJ2-7; 10 nucleotides agree with TRBD1. Trimming removed 4 bases from V and 6 bases from J; junction bases left unmatched: 16. The germline V gene encodes CDR1 SGHKS and CDR2 YYEKEE (reference sequence). The CDR3 has 17 residues.

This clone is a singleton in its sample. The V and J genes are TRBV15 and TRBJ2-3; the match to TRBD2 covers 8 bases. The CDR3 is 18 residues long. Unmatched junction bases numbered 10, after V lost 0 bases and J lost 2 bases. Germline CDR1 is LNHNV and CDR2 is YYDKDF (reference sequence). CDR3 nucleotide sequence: TGTGCCACCAGCAGAGATCTCGGAGCGGGGGCAATCACAGATACGCAGTATTTT. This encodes CATSRDLGAGAITDTQYF.

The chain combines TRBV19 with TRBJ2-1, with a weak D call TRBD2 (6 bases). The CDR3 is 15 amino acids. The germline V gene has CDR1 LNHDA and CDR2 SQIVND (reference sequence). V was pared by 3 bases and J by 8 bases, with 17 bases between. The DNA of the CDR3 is TGTGCCAGTAGTATGTTAGCGGAGCGTCCGGATGAGCAGTTCTTC. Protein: CASSMLAERPDEQFF.

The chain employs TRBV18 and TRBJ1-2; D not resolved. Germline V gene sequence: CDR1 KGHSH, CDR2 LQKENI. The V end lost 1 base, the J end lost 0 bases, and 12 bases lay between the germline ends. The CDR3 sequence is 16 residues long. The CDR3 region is CASSPLDESPNYGYTF. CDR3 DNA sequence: TGTGCCAGCTCACCACTCGATGAGAGTCCTAACTATGGCTACACCTTC. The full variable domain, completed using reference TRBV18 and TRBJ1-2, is NAGVMQNPRHLVRRRGQEARLRCSPMKGHSHVYWYRQLPEEGLKFMVYLQKENIIDESGMPKERFSAEFPKEGPSILRIQQVVRGDSAAYFCASSPLDESPNYGYTFGSGTRLTVV.

CDR3 region: CASSPTHSNQPQHF. The DNA for the CDR3 is TGTGCCAGCAGCCCGACTCATAGCAATCAGCCCCAGCATTTT. The J gene is TRBJ1-5, the V gene TRBV6-5; D is ambiguous. CDR3 length: 14 amino acids. In germline, CDR1 is MNHEY, CDR2 SVGAGI. The V end lost 6 bases, the J end lost 0 bases, and 9 bases lay between the germline ends.

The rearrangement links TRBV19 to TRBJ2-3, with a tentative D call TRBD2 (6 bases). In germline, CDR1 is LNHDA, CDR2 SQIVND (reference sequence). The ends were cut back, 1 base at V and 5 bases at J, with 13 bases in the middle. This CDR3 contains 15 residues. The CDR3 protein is CASSIAREVRDTQYF. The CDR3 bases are TGTGCCAGTAGTATAGCCAGGGAGGTGAGAGATACGCAGTATTTT.

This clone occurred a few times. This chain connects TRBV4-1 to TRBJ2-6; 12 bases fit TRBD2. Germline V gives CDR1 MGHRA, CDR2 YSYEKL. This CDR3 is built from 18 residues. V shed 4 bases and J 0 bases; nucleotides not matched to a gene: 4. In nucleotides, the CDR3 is TGCGCCAGCAGCCTGACTAGCGGGAGACCCTCTGGGGCCAACGTCCTGACTTTC. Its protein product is CASSLTSGRPSGANVLTF.

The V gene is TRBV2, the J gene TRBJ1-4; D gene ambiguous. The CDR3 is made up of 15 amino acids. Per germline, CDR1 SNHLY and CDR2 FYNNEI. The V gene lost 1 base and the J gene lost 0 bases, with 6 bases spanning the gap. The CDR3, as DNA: TGTGCCAGCAGTGAAGGGGCTGCAACTAATGAAAAACTGTTTTTT. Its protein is CASSEGAATNEKLFF.

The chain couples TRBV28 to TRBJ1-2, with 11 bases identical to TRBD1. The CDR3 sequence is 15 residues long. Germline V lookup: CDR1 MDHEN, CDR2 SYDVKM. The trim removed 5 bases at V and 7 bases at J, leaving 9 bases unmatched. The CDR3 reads CASSPFGQGAGGYTF. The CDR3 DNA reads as TGTGCCAGCAGTCCGTTCGGACAGGGGGCCGGTGGCTACACCTTC.

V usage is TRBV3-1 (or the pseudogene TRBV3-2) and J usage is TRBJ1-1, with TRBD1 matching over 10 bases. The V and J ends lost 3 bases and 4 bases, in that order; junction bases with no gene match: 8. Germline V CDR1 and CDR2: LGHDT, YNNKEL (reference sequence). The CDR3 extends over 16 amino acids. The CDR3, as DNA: TGTGCCAGCAGCCAGGCCTGGACAGGGGGGCGCACTGAAGCTTTCTTT. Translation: CASSQAWTGGRTEAFF.

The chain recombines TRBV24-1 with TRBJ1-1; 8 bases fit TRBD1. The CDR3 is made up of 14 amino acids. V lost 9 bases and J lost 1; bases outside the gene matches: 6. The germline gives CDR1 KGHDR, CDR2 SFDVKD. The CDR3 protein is CATAGTGPNTEAFF. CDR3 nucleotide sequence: TGTGCCACCGCCGGGACAGGACCGAACACTGAAGCTTTCTTT.

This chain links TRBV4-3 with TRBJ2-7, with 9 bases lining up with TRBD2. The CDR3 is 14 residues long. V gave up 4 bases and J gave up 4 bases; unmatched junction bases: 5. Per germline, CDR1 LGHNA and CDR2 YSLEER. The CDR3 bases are TGCGCCAGCAGCCTTTTAGCGGGGGAGTACGAGCAGTACTTC. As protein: CASSLLAGEYEQYF.

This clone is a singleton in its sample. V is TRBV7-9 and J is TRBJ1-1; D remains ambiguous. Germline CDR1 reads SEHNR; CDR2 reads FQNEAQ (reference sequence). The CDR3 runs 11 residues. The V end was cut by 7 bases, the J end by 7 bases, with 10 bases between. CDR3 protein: CASTSSREAFF. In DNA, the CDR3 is TGTGCCAGCACCTCGAGCCGTGAAGCTTTCTTT.

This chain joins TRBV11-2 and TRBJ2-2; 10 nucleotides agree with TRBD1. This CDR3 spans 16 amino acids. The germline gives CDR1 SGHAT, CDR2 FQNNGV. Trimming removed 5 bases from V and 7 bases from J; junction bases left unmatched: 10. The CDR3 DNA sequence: TGTGCCAGCAGCACCGGGACAGGGGTTCTCGGCGGGGAGCTGTTTTTT. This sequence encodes CASSTGTGVLGGELFF.

CDR3 sequence: CASSTIQGAVSNQPQHF. DNA for the CDR3: TGTGCCAGCAGTACTATACAGGGGGCGGTCAGCAATCAGCCCCAGCATTTT. The genes are TRBV28 and TRBJ1-5; 9 nucleotides line up with TRBD1. The V gene end was trimmed by 5 bases and the J gene end by 1 base; junction bases not matched to a gene: 9. Germline CDR1 is MDHEN and CDR2 is SYDVKM. CDR3 length: 17 amino acids.

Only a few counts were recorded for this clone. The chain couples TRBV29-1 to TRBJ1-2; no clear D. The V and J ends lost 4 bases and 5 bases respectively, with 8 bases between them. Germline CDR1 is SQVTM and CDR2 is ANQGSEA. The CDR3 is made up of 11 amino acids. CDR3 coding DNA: TGCAGCGTTGGGAGGGATTATGGCTACACCTTC. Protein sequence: CSVGRDYGYTF.